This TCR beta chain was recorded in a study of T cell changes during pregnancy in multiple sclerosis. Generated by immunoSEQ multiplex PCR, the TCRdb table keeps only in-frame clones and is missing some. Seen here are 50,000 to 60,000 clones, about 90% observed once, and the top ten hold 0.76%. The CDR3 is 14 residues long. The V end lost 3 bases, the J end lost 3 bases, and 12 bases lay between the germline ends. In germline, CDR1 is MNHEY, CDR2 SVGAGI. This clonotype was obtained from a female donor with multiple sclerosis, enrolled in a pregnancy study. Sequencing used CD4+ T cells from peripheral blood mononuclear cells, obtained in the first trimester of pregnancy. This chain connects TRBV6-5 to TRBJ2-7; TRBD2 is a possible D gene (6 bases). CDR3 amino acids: CASSYGGFGYEQYF. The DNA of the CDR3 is TGTGCCAGCAGTTATGGGGGGTTTGGCTACGAGCAGTACTTC.